The clone carrying this T cell receptor beta chain was seen just once. This same CDR3 is encoded by further DNA sequences in the sample. The data were taken from a study of blood T cell repertoires in COVID-19. Turning to the study itself: From T cells, B-cell-depleted T cells, or PBMCs came the material, which was cDNA or gDNA.

Data came from immunoSEQ multiplex PCR; TCRdb stores just in-frame clones and leaves some out. The data show approximately 220,000 clones, 80% to 90% seen once. Germline V CDR1 and CDR2: SGHTA, FQGTGA. This CDR3 is built from 15 residues. The V end lost 1 base, the J end lost 0 bases, and 10 bases lay between the germline ends. This sequence joins TRBV7-3 and TRBJ2-7, with D unresolved. This receptor was obtained from a woman aged 80 or over with acute or convalescent COVID-19. Sequencing was done on a sample of peripheral blood. This CDR3 reads CASSLNGGSSYEQYF. CDR3 bases: TGTGCCAGCAGCTTAAATGGCGGAAGCTCCTACGAGCAGTACTTC.